These 27 T cell receptor beta chains share one sample of origin, sequenced in a study of blood T cell repertoires in COVID-19. The repertoire was sequenced with immunoSEQ multiplex PCR; TCRdb's copy has only in-frame clones and lacks some. The data show around 250,000 clones, with approximately 85% seen just once and approximately 13% held by the top ten. The sequenced sample consisted of peripheral blood. Source of these receptors: a man older than 75 with acute or convalescent COVID-19.

The rearrangement uses TRBV5-1 and TRBJ1-4; weak D call: TRBD1 (5 bases). Trimming took off 1 base at V and 3 bases at J, with 16 bases between the two ends. CDR1 is SGHRS, CDR2 YFSETQ, per germline. The CDR3 spans 17 residues. In DNA form, the CDR3 reads TGCGCCAGCAGCTTGACCCAACTAACCAGGGCTAATGAAAAACTGTTTTTT. Translation: CASSLTQLTRANEKLFF.

The chain couples TRBV7-2 to TRBJ1-3, with TRBD1 matching 9 bases. CDR3 size: 15 residues. CDR1 and CDR2 from the germline V gene are SGHTA and FQGNSA. J lost 3 bases, V lost 2 bases, and 2 bases had no gene match. CDR3 loop: CASSLNRGLGNTIYF. CDR3 nucleotides: TGTGCCAGCAGCTTAAACAGGGGGCTTGGAAACACCATATATTTT.

The sample holds a few counts of this clone. The rearrangement uses TRBV5-4 and TRBJ1-2; TRBD1 agrees at 7 bases. The junction had 14 bases not matched to a gene; V was cut back by 4 bases and J by 8 bases. CDR3 size: 15 residues. The V gene's germline CDR1 is SGHNT and CDR2 YYREEE (reference sequence). This CDR3 is CASSLETGTARGYTF. The CDR3 bases are TGTGCCAGCAGCCTCGAGACAGGGACCGCCCGGGGCTACACCTTC. The complete variable domain, with remaining parts taken from reference TRBV5-4 and TRBJ1-2, reads ETGVTQSPTHLIKTRGQQVTLRCSSQSGHNTVSWYQQALGQGPQFIFQYYREEENGRGNFPPRFSGLQFPNYSSELNVNALELDDSALYLCASSLETGTARGYTFGSGTRLTVV.

CDR3: CASSQRTGGTDTQYF. CDR3 in DNA: TGTGCCAGCAGCCAGAGGACAGGGGGCACAGATACGCAGTATTTT. The chain couples TRBV14 to TRBJ2-3, with 9 positions matching TRBD1. The ends lost 3 bases at V and 1 base at J; junction bases unmatched: 2. Per the germline V gene, CDR1 is SGHDN and CDR2 is FVKESK. The CDR3 has 15 amino acids.

J is TRBJ2-2 and V is TRBV29-1; TRBD1 agrees at 10 bases. V shed 6 bases, J shed 0 bases, and the junction held 1 base outside the gene matches. CDR1 is SQVTM and CDR2 is ANQGSEA in the germline V gene. The CDR3 length is 14 residues. The CDR3 DNA reads TGCAGCGTGGACAGGGGGGCGAACACCGGGGAGCTGTTTTTT. This encodes CSVDRGANTGELFF.

This chain links TRBV29-1 with TRBJ2-2, with a possible D match to TRBD2 (5 bases). The CDR3 length is 14 residues. Per the germline V gene, CDR1 is SQVTM and CDR2 is ANQGSEA. Trimming removed 4 bases at V and 4 bases at J, with 13 bases between. The CDR3 here is CSVARGGVTGELFF. As DNA, the CDR3 is TGCAGCGTTGCCCGCGGAGGTGTCACCGGGGAGCTGTTTTTT.

The chain carries TRBV3-1 (or the pseudogene TRBV3-2) and TRBJ1-3, with unresolved D. The CDR3 covers 17 residues. Between the trimmed V and J ends, which lost 2 bases and 0 bases, there was a span of 14 bases. Germline CDR1 LGHDT, CDR2 YNNKEL (reference sequence). The DNA of the CDR3 is TGTGCCAGCAGCCAAATTATTTCACTCAACTCTGGAAACACCATATATTTT. Translation gives CASSQIISLNSGNTIYF.

The chain carries TRBV5-1 and TRBJ1-5; maybe TRBD1 (5 bases). The CDR3 totals 15 residues. Germline V gene lookup returns CDR1 SGHRS and CDR2 YFSETQ. Deletions cut 1 base from V and 3 bases from J, with 11 bases between. CDR3 sequence: CASSLNGGSNQPQHF. CDR3 coding DNA: TGCGCCAGCAGCTTGAACGGGGGATCCAATCAGCCCCAGCATTTT.

This chain uses TRBV5-1 with TRBJ1-4; maybe TRBD1 (6 bases). The CDR3 has 16 residues. V was trimmed by 4 bases and J by 0 bases, leaving 13 bases between them. Germline V gives CDR1 SGHRS, CDR2 YFSETQ. The CDR3 nucleotides read TGCGCCAGCAGCATGCAGGGGCTCCCAACTAATGAAAAACTGTTTTTT. It codes for CASSMQGLPTNEKLFF.

The genes are TRBV6-5 and TRBJ1-6; 9 nucleotides match TRBD1. The germline V gene encodes CDR1 MNHEY and CDR2 SVGAGI. J was trimmed by 10 bases and V by 0 bases; bases with no gene match: 7. The CDR3 consists of 16 residues. The CDR3, as DNA: TGTGCCAGCAGTTACTCGAAAGGGACAGGGCGGTCACCCCTCCACTTT. Its translation: CASSYSKGTGRSPLHF.

The gene calls are TRBV2 and TRBJ1-1; D is perhaps TRBD1 (5 bases). The CDR3 loop spans 14 amino acids. CDR1 SNHLY and CDR2 FYNNEI come from the germline V gene. The V gene lost 7 bases and the J gene lost 1 base, with 13 bases spanning the gap. CDR3 sequence (DNA): TGTGCCAGCAAGGTTGACAGACAGAACACTGAAGCTTTCTTT. Translating it yields CASKVDRQNTEAFF. The whole variable domain, remainder taken from reference TRBV2 and TRBJ1-1, is EPEVTQTPSHQVTQMGQEVILRCVPISNHLYFYWYRQILGQKVEFLVSFYNNEISEKSEIFDDQFSVERPDGSNFTLKIRSTKLEDSAMYFCASKVDRQNTEAFFGQGTRLTVV.

The V and J genes are TRBV6-5 and TRBJ1-1; possible D gene TRBD1, 5 bases. Germline CDR1 and CDR2: MNHEY and SVGAGI. V shed 6 bases and J shed 4 bases, with 15 bases lying between them. The CDR3 loop spans 14 amino acids. The DNA for the CDR3 is TGTGCCAGCAGAGCGGGGACCTTGGGCACTGAAGCTTTCTTT. Translating gives CASRAGTLGTEAFF.

This CDR3 reads CASSLYAGYEQYF. The CDR3 DNA reads as TGTGCCAGCAGCTTATACGCGGGGTACGAGCAGTACTTC. The chain recombines TRBV7-2 with TRBJ2-7, with D tentatively TRBD2 (6 bases). The CDR3 sequence is 13 residues long. Per germline, CDR1 SGHTA and CDR2 FQGNSA. The V gene lost 2 bases and the J gene lost 4 bases, with 9 bases spanning the gap.

The CDR3 DNA reads TGTGCCAGCAGTTTATTGGAGAGCTCCTACAATGAGCAGTTCTTC. This codes for CASSLLESSYNEQFF. The V gene is TRBV28, the J gene TRBJ2-1; D unclear. The germline CDR1 and CDR2 sequences are MDHEN and SYDVKM. The ends were cut back, 1 base at V and 0 bases at J, with 7 bases in the middle. The CDR3 sequence is 15 residues long.

This clone was observed a handful of times. V and J are TRBV15 and TRBJ2-5; 7 positions match TRBD1. This CDR3 contains 15 residues. The trim removed 0 bases at V and 1 base at J, leaving 2 bases unmatched. Germline CDR1 reads LNHNV; CDR2 reads YYDKDF (reference sequence). The CDR3 DNA sequence: TGTGCCACCAGCAGAGATGGGACAGTCCAAGAGACCCAGTACTTC. It codes for CATSRDGTVQETQYF.

The chain carries TRBV5-4 and TRBJ2-2; D might be TRBD1 (6 bases). Trimming pared 4 bases from V and 1 base from J, leaving 11 bases between. The length of the CDR3 is 15 residues. From germline, CDR1 is SGHNT and CDR2 YYREEE (reference sequence). CDR3 in amino acids: CASSPGTLNTGELFF. In nucleotides, the CDR3 is TGTGCCAGCAGCCCCGGGACATTGAACACCGGGGAGCTGTTTTTT.

V and J are TRBV5-1 and TRBJ1-1; D gene ambiguous. The germline V and J ends were trimmed by 6 bases and 2 bases, with 8 bases remaining between them. The CDR3 is 12 residues long. Germline V lookup: CDR1 SGHRS, CDR2 YFSETQ. CDR3 coding DNA: TGCGCCAGCAACGAGGGCAACACTGAAGCTTTCTTT. Protein: CASNEGNTEAFF.

The rearrangement links TRBV6-4 to TRBJ2-7; D is uncertain. V gave up 4 bases and J gave up 2 bases, with 12 bases separating them. Per germline, CDR1 MRHNA and CDR2 SNTAGT. This CDR3 is 14 amino acids long. CDR3 protein: CASSVAAEPYEQYF. CDR3 coding DNA: TGTGCCAGCAGTGTTGCGGCCGAGCCCTACGAGCAGTACTTC.

This rearrangement joins TRBV3-1 (or the pseudogene TRBV3-2) to TRBJ1-1; D is unclear. Germline-derived CDR1 and CDR2 are LGHDT and YNNKEL (reference sequence). Trimming cost V 4 bases and J 1 base, with 10 bases left between them. The CDR3 is 14 amino acids. CDR3 residues: CASSPGGSNTEAFF. The CDR3 bases are TGTGCCAGCAGCCCCGGAGGCTCGAACACTGAAGCTTTCTTT.

This rearrangement joins TRBV28 to TRBJ2-7, with 9 bases fitting TRBD1. CDR3 length: 15 residues. Losses at the gene ends were 7 bases for V and 5 bases for J; bases not matched to a gene: 12. Looked up from germline, CDR1 is MDHEN and CDR2 is SYDVKM. CDR3 residues: CASTSPGQGGHEQYF. The CDR3 nucleotides read TGTGCCAGCACCTCCCCGGGACAGGGAGGCCACGAGCAGTACTTC.

With respect to this clone: This sample includes further DNA sequences coding for the same CDR3. The chain recombines TRBV2 with TRBJ1-1; D gene uncertain. The length of the CDR3 is 14 residues. CDR1 is SNHLY, CDR2 FYNNEI, per germline. Trimming left V 1 base short and J 0 bases short, with 6 bases between. Here the CDR3 DNA reads TGTGCCAGCAGTGAAGAGGCGGTGAACACTGAAGCTTTCTTT. Encoded protein: CASSEEAVNTEAFF.

This clone was observed many times. The rearrangement joins TRBV3-1 (or the pseudogene TRBV3-2) to TRBJ1-4; tentatively, D is TRBD1 (6 bases). Trimming stripped 4 bases from V and 0 bases from J, with 9 bases between. The CDR3 runs to 15 residues. Germline V lookup: CDR1 LGHDT, CDR2 YNNKEL (reference sequence). CDR3 nucleotides: TGTGCCAGCAGCCCCCAGGGGTCAACTAATGAAAAACTGTTTTTT. Translating gives CASSPQGSTNEKLFF.

The chain is built from TRBV7-8 and TRBJ1-5, with a tentative D call TRBD1 (6 bases). The CDR3 has 14 residues. V lost 3 bases to trimming and J lost 7 bases, with 13 bases between them. Germline-derived CDR1 and CDR2 are SGHVS and FQNEAQ. The CDR3 DNA is TGTGCCAGCAGCTTTCAACAGGGAGGGCAGCCCCAGCATTTT. This gives the protein CASSFQQGGQPQHF. Variable domain in full (rest from reference TRBV7-8 and TRBJ1-5): GAGVSQSPRYKVAKRGQDVALRCDPISGHVSLFWYQQALGQGPEFLTYFQNEAQLDKSGLPSDRFFAERPEGSVSTLKIQRTQQEDSAVYLCASSFQQGGQPQHFGDGTRLSIL.

The chain is built from TRBV5-1 and TRBJ2-2; D is ambiguous. Trimming took off 1 base at V and 4 bases at J, with 11 bases between the two ends. The CDR3 spans 15 residues. CDR1 is SGHRS and CDR2 is YFSETQ in the germline V gene. CDR3 amino acids: CASSLFSEPTGELFF. The CDR3 DNA sequence: TGCGCCAGCAGCTTGTTTTCAGAACCCACCGGGGAGCTGTTTTTT.

This clone was observed a few times. J is TRBJ2-7 and V is TRBV6-5, with D possibly being TRBD1 (5 bases). The germline gives CDR1 MNHEY, CDR2 SVGAGI. CDR3 size: 13 residues. Trimming left V 2 bases short and J 3 bases short, with 8 bases between. CDR3 nucleotides: TGTGCCAGCAGTTACATGACAGACTACGAGCAGTACTTC. Its protein is CASSYMTDYEQYF.

The chain links TRBV3-1 (or the pseudogene TRBV3-2) to TRBJ2-1; 11 bases align to TRBD2. V gave up 4 bases and J gave up 4 bases; unmatched junction bases: 3. Germline V gives CDR1 LGHDT, CDR2 YNNKEL (reference sequence). CDR3 length: 15 amino acids. CDR3 region: CASSPTSGAYNEQFF. The CDR3 DNA reads TGTGCCAGCAGCCCGACTAGCGGGGCTTACAATGAGCAGTTCTTC.

The rearrangement links TRBV5-1 to TRBJ2-1; TRBD2 aligns across 9 bases. V shed 1 base and J 6 bases; nucleotides not matched to a gene: 8. Germline-derived CDR1 and CDR2 are SGHRS and YFSETQ. This CDR3 comprises 16 residues. DNA for the CDR3: TGCGCCAGCAGCTTGAATAGCGGGAGTACAGGCAATGAGCAGTTCTTC. Translation gives CASSLNSGSTGNEQFF.